These 26 T cell receptor beta chains were all obtained from the same sample, sequenced in a study of CD8 T cells in ankylosing spondylitis (dated by TCRdb to about 2017). Libraries were constructed by 5' RACE. Instrument used: Illumina HiSeq 2500. TCRdb's own reprocessing of the public reads used fastp at Q25 and MiXCR and kept productive beta chains. Rows merge per CDR3 protein into single entries with the most common DNA and genes. The sample table holds about 340,000 distinct CDR3 sequences, of which over 12% were seen once. Less than 1.1% of the sample goes to the ten largest clones. The sample taken for sequencing was blood, either unsorted or a sorted T cell fraction (not recorded which). The source is a male donor with ankylosing spondylitis or in good health (not recorded which).

This clonotype has more than one count but fewer than ten. This rearrangement joins TRBV12-3 or TRBV12-4 to TRBJ2-7, with TRBD1 matching over 7 bases. With V trimmed by 5 bases and J by 6 bases, 13 bases remained unmatched. This CDR3 region has 15 residues. Here the CDR3 reads CASSLPGTAPREQYF. As DNA, the CDR3 is TGTGCCAGCAGTCTACCGGGGACAGCTCCCCGCGAGCAGTACTTC.

The rearrangement uses TRBV20-1 and TRBJ2-7, with a tentative D call TRBD2 (6 bases). This CDR3 has 13 amino acids. The germline CDR1 and CDR2 sequences are DFQATT and SNEGSKA (reference sequence). Trimming took off 6 bases at V and 2 bases at J, with 14 bases between the two ends. CDR3 in DNA: TGCAGTGCGCCCGGGACGGGAGCCTACGAGCAGTACTTC. Translation: CSAPGTGAYEQYF.

In its sample, this clonotype was seen a few times. The CDR3 DNA reads as TGTGCCATCAGTGAGTCGAAGGCTAGCGGGCAGTACTTC. Translation: CAISESKASGQYF. The chain recombines TRBV10-3 with TRBJ2-4; 8 bases are shared with TRBD2. This CDR3 region has 13 residues. Germline trimming cut 0 bases from V and 13 bases from J; bases unmatched to any gene: 5. Germline CDR1 is ENHRY and CDR2 is SYGVKD.

This clonotype has just a few counts. The chain recombines TRBV12-3 or TRBV12-4 with TRBJ2-5; 9 nucleotides agree with TRBD1. V lost 1 base to trimming and J lost 5 bases; unmatched junction nucleotides: 11. The CDR3 has 17 amino acids. The CDR3 here is CASSLGWRSTGGETQYF. The CDR3 DNA sequence: TGTGCCAGCAGTTTAGGTTGGCGGTCGACAGGGGGGGAGACCCAGTACTTC.

This clonotype was seen a few times. CDR3 amino acids: CATSDVGTHNEQFF. The CDR3, as DNA: TGTGCCACCAGTGATGTAGGAACCCACAATGAGCAGTTCTTC. The rearrangement uses TRBV24-1 and TRBJ2-1; D remains ambiguous. Germline V gene sequence: CDR1 KGHDR, CDR2 SFDVKD. CDR3 size: 14 residues. V was shortened by 3 bases and J by 5 bases, with 10 bases between the two germline ends.

This clonotype was recorded a few times. This chain links TRBV12-3 or TRBV12-4 with TRBJ2-1; D is unresolved. The CDR3 covers 14 residues. Trimming stripped 4 bases from V and 1 base from J, with 8 bases between. The CDR3 region has the DNA TGTGCCAGCAGTTCGGCGCCTTCCTACAATGAGCAGTTCTTC. This codes for CASSSAPSYNEQFF.

The J gene is TRBJ2-3, the V gene TRBV12-3 or TRBV12-4; 9 bases fit TRBD2. After removal of 3 bases from V and 0 bases from J, the junction contained 4 bases not matched to a gene. This CDR3 has 16 residues. The CDR3 region has the DNA TGTGCCAGCAGTTTCAGGACTAGCGCCAGCACAGATACGCAGTATTTT. Translating gives CASSFRTSASTDTQYF.

The V and J genes are TRBV7-7 and TRBJ2-1; 7 bases map to TRBD2. V was pared by 4 bases and J by 0 bases, with 6 bases of the junction left unmatched. The V gene's germline CDR1 is SSHAT and CDR2 FNYEAQ (reference sequence). The CDR3 length is 16 residues. This CDR3 is CASSSLGGSSYNEQFF. In DNA, the CDR3 is TGTGCCAGCAGCTCGCTGGGCGGGAGCTCCTACAATGAGCAGTTCTTC.

This clonotype was seen only a few times. The gene calls are TRBV20-1 and TRBJ2-5; TRBD1 matches 8 bases. After removal of 4 bases from V and 5 bases from J, the junction contained 6 bases not matched to a gene. This CDR3 comprises 13 residues. The V gene's germline CDR1 is DFQATT and CDR2 SNEGSKA (reference sequence). CDR3: CSATQGAGETQYF. The CDR3 nucleotides read TGCAGTGCTACCCAGGGGGCGGGGGAGACCCAGTACTTC.

The chain has TRBV6-5 and TRBJ1-2, with 8 positions matching TRBD1. This CDR3 has 12 amino acids. Per germline, CDR1 MNHEY and CDR2 SVGAGI. Germline trimming cut 8 bases from V and 5 bases from J; bases unmatched to any gene: 4. CDR3 DNA sequence: TGTGCCAGCTCGACAGGGGAGTATGGCTACACCTTC. It encodes CASSTGEYGYTF.

The CDR3, as DNA: TGTGCCAGCAGCTTAACAGGGGCCAATGAGCAGTTCTTC. This encodes CASSLTGANEQFF. The chain carries TRBV7-9 and TRBJ2-1, with 7 bases lining up with TRBD1. The germline CDR1 and CDR2 sequences are SEHNR and FQNEAQ (reference sequence). V gave up 2 bases and J gave up 6 bases; unmatched junction bases: 1. The CDR3 sequence is 13 residues long.

This sequence joins TRBV20-1 and TRBJ2-3; no clear D gene. CDR3 length: 13 amino acids. Germline values: CDR1 DFQATT, CDR2 SNEGSKA (reference sequence). The V end lost 6 bases, the J end lost 6 bases, and 16 bases lay between the germline ends. This chain's CDR3 is CSAAPPHGDTQYF. The CDR3, as DNA: TGCAGTGCCGCCCCCCCCCACGGGGATACGCAGTATTTT.

This chain joins TRBV6-1 and TRBJ2-7; perhaps TRBD1 as D (5 bases). Germline assignment: CDR1 MNHNS and CDR2 SASEGT. This CDR3 contains 14 residues. Trimming stripped 3 bases from V and 9 bases from J, with 18 bases between. The CDR3 is CASSDNRPLRGQYF. The DNA for the CDR3 is TGTGCCAGCAGTGATAACAGGCCCCTAAGGGGGCAGTACTTC.

The sample holds many counts of this clonotype. The chain joins TRBV7-8 to TRBJ1-2, with 7 positions matching TRBD1. The CDR3 loop spans 14 amino acids. Germline V CDR1 and CDR2: SGHVS, FQNEAQ. The V gene end was trimmed by 1 base and the J gene end by 8 bases; junction bases not matched to a gene: 7. CDR3 region: CASSLDRGGGGYTF. The CDR3, as DNA: TGTGCCAGCAGCTTAGACAGGGGAGGTGGGGGCTACACCTTC.

This clonotype was found a few times. The chain joins TRBV27 to TRBJ2-7; 9 nucleotides agree with TRBD1. Germline CDR1 reads MNHEY; CDR2 reads SMNVEV (reference sequence). The CDR3 covers 17 residues. Trimming took 6 bases from V and 3 from J; bases not matched to a gene: 15. CDR3 DNA: TGTGCCAGCAGCTTAAGTTTTTTCCGGGACAGGGTCTACGAGCAGTACTTC. Translated: CASSLSFFRDRVYEQYF.

The genes are TRBV30 and TRBJ2-2; D gene ambiguous. Germline CDR1 and CDR2: GTSNPN and SVGIG (reference sequence). Between the trimmed V and J ends, which lost 4 bases and 1 base, there was a span of 16 bases. This CDR3 has 16 amino acids. CDR3 sequence: CAWTPSRVGNTGELFF. The CDR3 DNA reads TGTGCCTGGACCCCGTCCCGGGTTGGGAACACCGGGGAGCTGTTTTTT.

This clonotype has only a few counts. The chain links TRBV5-1 to TRBJ2-3, with TRBD1 identical over 7 bases. V shed 2 bases and J 4 bases; nucleotides not matched to a gene: 7. Germline values: CDR1 SGHRS, CDR2 YFSETQ. There are 15 residues in the CDR3. CDR3 amino acids: CASSLQGIQADTQYF. The DNA of the CDR3 is TGCGCCAGCAGCTTACAGGGGATTCAGGCAGATACGCAGTATTTT.

In this sample, this clonotype turned up a few times. The V and J genes are TRBV7-8 and TRBJ1-5, with D possibly matching TRBD1 (6 bases). Deletions cut 5 bases from V and 1 base from J, with 18 bases between. CDR1 and CDR2 (germline): SGHVS, FQNEAQ. The length of the CDR3 is 17 residues. The CDR3: CASSTPTGTSSNQPQHF. For the CDR3, the DNA is TGTGCCAGCAGCACTCCAACAGGGACCTCAAGCAATCAGCCCCAGCATTTT.

This clonotype was observed a handful of times. This chain joins TRBV6-2 or TRBV6-3 and TRBJ1-5, with 11 bases aligning to TRBD1. Losses at the gene ends were 6 bases for V and 7 bases for J; bases not matched to a gene: 11. This CDR3 region has 16 residues. CDR1 is MNHEY, CDR2 SVGEGT, per germline. CDR3 bases: TGTGCCAGCAGACGGACCCGGACAGGGGGCGGGCAGCCCCAGCATTTT. It yields the protein CASRRTRTGGGQPQHF.

The V and J genes are TRBV11-1 and TRBJ2-1, with 8 bases that match TRBD2. With V trimmed by 1 base and J by 6 bases, 14 bases remained unmatched. There are 18 residues in the CDR3. Germline assignment: CDR1 SGHAT and CDR2 FQDESV (reference sequence). CDR3 sequence: CASSLGVSPGLVSNEQFF. CDR3 bases: TGTGCCAGCAGCTTAGGTGTTTCACCGGGACTAGTTTCCAATGAGCAGTTCTTC. The whole variable domain, remainder taken from reference TRBV11-1 and TRBJ2-1, is EAEVAQSPRYKITEKSQAVAFWCDPISGHATLYWYRQILGQGPELLVQFQDESVVDDSQLPKDRFSAERLKGVDSTLKIQPAELGDSAMYLCASSLGVSPGLVSNEQFFGPGTRLTVL.

The chain recombines TRBV7-2 with TRBJ2-7, with 9 nucleotides matching TRBD2. Germline V gene data show CDR1 as SGHTA and CDR2 as FQGNSA. The CDR3 contains 13 residues. Unmatched junction bases numbered 3, after V lost 6 bases and J lost 3 bases. CDR3 sequence (DNA): TGTGCCAGCAGTCTGACTAGCGGCTACGAGCAGTACTTC. Its protein product is CASSLTSGYEQYF.

In this sample, this clonotype turned up a few times. The V call is TRBV27, the J call TRBJ2-5; no clear D. Germline V gene data show CDR1 as MNHEY and CDR2 as SMNVEV (reference sequence). V lost 6 bases, J lost 2 bases, and 10 bases lay in between. CDR3 length: 13 residues. CDR3 residues: CASSHRSQETQYF. The CDR3 nucleotides read TGTGCCAGCAGCCACAGATCTCAAGAGACCCAGTACTTC.

This clonotype was seen a handful of times. The J gene is TRBJ1-5, the V gene TRBV20-1, with 8 bases fitting TRBD1. J gave up 7 bases and V 6 bases, and 11 bases lay outside the gene matches. This CDR3 has 14 residues. CDR1 and CDR2 (germline): DFQATT, SNEGSKA (reference sequence). In nucleotides, the CDR3 is TGCAGTGCCCGGACAGGGCGCAGCAGGCAGCCCCAGCATTTT. It yields the protein CSARTGRSRQPQHF.

J is TRBJ2-2 and V is TRBV20-1; D possibly corresponds to TRBD2 (5 bases). The CDR3 runs to 18 residues. V lost 0 bases to trimming and J lost 6 bases, with 23 bases between them. Per germline, CDR1 DFQATT and CDR2 SNEGSKA (reference sequence). This chain's CDR3 is CSARDTGQNLEGSGELFF. The CDR3 DNA reads as TGCAGTGCTAGAGATACCGGGCAGAACCTTGAGGGATCCGGGGAGCTGTTTTTT.

The chain uses TRBV5-1 and TRBJ2-1; 11 nucleotides align to TRBD2. The CDR3 loop spans 15 amino acids. Germline V CDR1 and CDR2: SGHRS, YFSETQ. With 1 base clipped from V and 7 bases from J, the junction kept 4 bases outside the gene matches. Here the CDR3 reads CASSLRVAGGNEQFF. Here the CDR3 DNA reads TGCGCCAGCAGCTTGCGGGTAGCGGGGGGGAATGAGCAGTTCTTC.

The chain is built from TRBV12-3 or TRBV12-4 and TRBJ2-5; TRBD1 agrees at 9 bases. The CDR3 is 14 residues long. Losses at the gene ends were 9 bases for V and 7 bases for J; bases not matched to a gene: 12. CDR3 DNA sequence: TGTGCCAGTAAACAGGGGGCGCAGGAAACGACCCAGTACTTC. This translates into CASKQGAQETTQYF.